A selection of T cell receptor beta chains follows, all from one sample in a study of T cell responses to AZD1222 COVID-19 vaccine. Libraries were prepared by immunoSEQ multiplex PCR; TCRdb keeps only in-frame clonotypes and omits some of them. Here the sample spans about 93,000 clones, 80% to 90% being singletons. This specimen consisted of peripheral blood, obtained 28 days after the second AZD1222 dose. Receptor source: an adult who received the AZD1222 COVID-19 vaccine. The conserved cysteine and the conserved F or W are not part of the CDR3 here.

V	J	CDR3
TRBV6-5	TRBJ1-4	ASSPEGADEKLF
TRBV27	TRBJ1-1	ASSLGQHTEAF
TRBV18	TRBJ2-3	ASSPIGTSGSTDTQY
TRBV5-1	TRBJ2-7	ASSLAEDRLLN
TRBV5-1	TRBJ1-4	ASLHPGTEKLF
TRBV5-4	TRBJ2-3	ASSLYSGAGTDTQY
TRBV5-1	TRBJ2-2	ASRRTGQDTGELF
TRBV6-6	TRBJ1-5	ATRGQNNQPQH
TRBV4-2	TRBJ1-4	ASSRATEGNEKLF
TRBV19	TRBJ1-1	ASSITRGAEAF
TRBV29-1	TRBJ1-2	SVPGQFYGYT
TRBV6-5	TRBJ1-1	ASSYLGRGIPEAF